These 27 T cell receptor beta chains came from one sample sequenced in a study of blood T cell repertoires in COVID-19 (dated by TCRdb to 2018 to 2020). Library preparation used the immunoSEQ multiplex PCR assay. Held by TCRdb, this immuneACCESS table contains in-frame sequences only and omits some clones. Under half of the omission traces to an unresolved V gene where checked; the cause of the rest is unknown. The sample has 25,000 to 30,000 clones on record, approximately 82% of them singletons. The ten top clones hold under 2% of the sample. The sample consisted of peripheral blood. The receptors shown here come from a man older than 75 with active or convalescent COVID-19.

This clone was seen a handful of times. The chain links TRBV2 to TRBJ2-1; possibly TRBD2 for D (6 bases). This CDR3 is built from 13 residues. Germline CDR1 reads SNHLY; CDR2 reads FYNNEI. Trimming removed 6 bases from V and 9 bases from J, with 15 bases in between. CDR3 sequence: CASSPTSNGEQFF. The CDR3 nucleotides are TGTGCCAGCAGCCCGACTAGTAACGGTGAGCAGTTCTTC.

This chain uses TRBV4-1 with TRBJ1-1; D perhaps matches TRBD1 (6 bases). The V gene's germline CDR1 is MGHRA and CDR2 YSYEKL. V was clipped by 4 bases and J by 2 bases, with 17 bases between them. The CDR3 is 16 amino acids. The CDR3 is CASSPKLGGRNTEAFF. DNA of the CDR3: TGCGCCAGCAGCCCTAAATTGGGGGGGCGCAACACTGAAGCTTTCTTT.

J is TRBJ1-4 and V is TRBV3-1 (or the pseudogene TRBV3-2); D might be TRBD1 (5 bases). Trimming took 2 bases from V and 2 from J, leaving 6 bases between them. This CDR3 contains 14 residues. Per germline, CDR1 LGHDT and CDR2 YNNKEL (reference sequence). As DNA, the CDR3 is TGTGCCAGCAGCCAACGGGGGACTAATGAAAAACTGTTTTTT. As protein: CASSQRGTNEKLFF.

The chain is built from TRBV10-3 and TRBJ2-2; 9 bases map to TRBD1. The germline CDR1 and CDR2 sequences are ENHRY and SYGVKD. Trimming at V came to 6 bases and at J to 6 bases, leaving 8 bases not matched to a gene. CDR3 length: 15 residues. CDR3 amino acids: CAIRTGQGMAGELFF. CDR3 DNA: TGTGCCATCAGAACGGGACAGGGCATGGCCGGGGAGCTGTTTTTT.

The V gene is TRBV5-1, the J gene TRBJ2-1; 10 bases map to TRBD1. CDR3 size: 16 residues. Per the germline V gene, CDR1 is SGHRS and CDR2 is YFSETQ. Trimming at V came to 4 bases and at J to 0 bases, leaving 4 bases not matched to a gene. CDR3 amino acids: CASSVRQGASYNEQFF. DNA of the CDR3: TGCGCCAGCAGCGTCAGACAGGGGGCCTCCTACAATGAGCAGTTCTTC. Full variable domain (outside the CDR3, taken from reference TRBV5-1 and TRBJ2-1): KAGVTQTPRYLIKTRGQQVTLSCSPISGHRSVSWYQQTPGQGLQFLFEYFSETQRNKGNFPGRFSGRQFSNSRSEMNVSTLELGDSALYLCASSVRQGASYNEQFFGPGTRLTVL.

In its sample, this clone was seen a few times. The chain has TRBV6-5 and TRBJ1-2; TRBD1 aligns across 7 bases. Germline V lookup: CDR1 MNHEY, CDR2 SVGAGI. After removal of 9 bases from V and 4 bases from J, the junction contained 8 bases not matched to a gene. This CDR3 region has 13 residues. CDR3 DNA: TGTGCCAGTCGACAGGGAAGGTTCTATGGCTACACCTTC. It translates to CASRQGRFYGYTF.

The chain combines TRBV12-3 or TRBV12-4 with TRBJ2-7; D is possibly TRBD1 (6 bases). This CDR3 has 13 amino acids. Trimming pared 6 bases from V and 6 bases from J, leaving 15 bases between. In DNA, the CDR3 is TGTGCCAGCAGACTTGAGGGGGTGGGCGAGCAGTACTTC. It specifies CASRLEGVGEQYF.

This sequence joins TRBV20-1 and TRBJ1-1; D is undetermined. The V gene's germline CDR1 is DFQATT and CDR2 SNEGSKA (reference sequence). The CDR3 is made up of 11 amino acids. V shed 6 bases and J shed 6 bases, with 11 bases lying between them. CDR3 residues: CSARVVSEAFF. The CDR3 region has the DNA TGCAGTGCCCGGGTCGTGTCTGAAGCTTTCTTT.

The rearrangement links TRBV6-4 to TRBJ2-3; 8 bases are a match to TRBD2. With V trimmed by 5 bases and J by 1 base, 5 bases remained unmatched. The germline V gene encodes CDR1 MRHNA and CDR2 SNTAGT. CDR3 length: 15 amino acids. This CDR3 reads CASSKDSGGTDTQYF. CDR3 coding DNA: TGTGCCAGCAGTAAAGATAGCGGGGGCACAGATACGCAGTATTTT.

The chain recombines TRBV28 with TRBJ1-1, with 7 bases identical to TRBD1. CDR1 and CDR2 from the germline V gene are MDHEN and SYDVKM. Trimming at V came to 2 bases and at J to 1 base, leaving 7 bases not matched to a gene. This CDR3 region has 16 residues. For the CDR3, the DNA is TGTGCCAGCAGTTTAATCCAGGGGGAATCGAACACTGAAGCTTTCTTT. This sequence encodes CASSLIQGESNTEAFF.

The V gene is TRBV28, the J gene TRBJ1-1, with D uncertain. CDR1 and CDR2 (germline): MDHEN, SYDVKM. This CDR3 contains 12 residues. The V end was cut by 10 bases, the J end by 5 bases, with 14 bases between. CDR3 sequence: CAIDGVGTEAFF. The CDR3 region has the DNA TGTGCCATCGACGGAGTCGGGACTGAAGCTTTCTTT. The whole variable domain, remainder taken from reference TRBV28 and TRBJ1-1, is DVKVTQSSRYLVKRTGEKVFLECVQDMDHENMFWYRQDPGLGLRLIYFSYDVKMKEKGDIPEGYSVSREKKERFSLILESASTNQTSMYLCAIDGVGTEAFFGQGTRLTVV.

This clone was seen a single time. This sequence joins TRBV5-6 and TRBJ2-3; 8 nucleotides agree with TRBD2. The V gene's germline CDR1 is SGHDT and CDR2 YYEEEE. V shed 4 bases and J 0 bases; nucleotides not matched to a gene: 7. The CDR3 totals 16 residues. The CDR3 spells CASSLPGGQSTDTQYF. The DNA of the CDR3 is TGTGCCAGCAGCCTACCGGGGGGGCAAAGCACAGATACGCAGTATTTT.

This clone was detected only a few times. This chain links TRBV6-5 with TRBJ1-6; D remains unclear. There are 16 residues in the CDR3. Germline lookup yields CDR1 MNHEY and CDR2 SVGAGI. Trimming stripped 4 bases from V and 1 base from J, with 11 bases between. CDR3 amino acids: CASSFRGESYNSPLHF. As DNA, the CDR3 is TGTGCCAGCAGTTTCCGGGGAGAGTCCTATAATTCACCCCTCCACTTT.

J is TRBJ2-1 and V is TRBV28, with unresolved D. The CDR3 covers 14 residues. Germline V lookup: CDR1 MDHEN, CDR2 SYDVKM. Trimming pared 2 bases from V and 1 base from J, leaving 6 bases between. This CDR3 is CASSLPSSYNEQFF. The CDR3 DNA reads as TGTGCCAGCAGTTTACCTAGTTCCTACAATGAGCAGTTCTTC. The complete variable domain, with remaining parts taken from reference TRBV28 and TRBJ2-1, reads DVKVTQSSRYLVKRTGEKVFLECVQDMDHENMFWYRQDPGLGLRLIYFSYDVKMKEKGDIPEGYSVSREKKERFSLILESASTNQTSMYLCASSLPSSYNEQFFGPGTRLTVL.

The CDR3 coding sequence is TGTGCCAGCAGCTTGGCAAGAGGCTTGCAAGGAAACACCATATATTTT. Residues: CASSLARGLQGNTIYF. This chain links TRBV5-4 with TRBJ1-3; D is unclear. Germline CDR1 and CDR2: SGHNT and YYREEE (reference sequence). This CDR3 comprises 16 residues. V lost 0 bases to trimming and J lost 4 bases, with 14 bases between them.

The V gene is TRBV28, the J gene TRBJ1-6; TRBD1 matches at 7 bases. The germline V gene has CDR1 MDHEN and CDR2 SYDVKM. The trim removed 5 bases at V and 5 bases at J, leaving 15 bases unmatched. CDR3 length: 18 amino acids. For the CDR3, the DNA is TGTGCCAGCAGTGTCCCGGGACAGTTGGGCGAGGATAATTCACCCCTCCACTTT. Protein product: CASSVPGQLGEDNSPLHF. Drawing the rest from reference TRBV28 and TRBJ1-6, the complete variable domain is DVKVTQSSRYLVKRTGEKVFLECVQDMDHENMFWYRQDPGLGLRLIYFSYDVKMKEKGDIPEGYSVSREKKERFSLILESASTNQTSMYLCASSVPGQLGEDNSPLHFGNGTRLTVT.

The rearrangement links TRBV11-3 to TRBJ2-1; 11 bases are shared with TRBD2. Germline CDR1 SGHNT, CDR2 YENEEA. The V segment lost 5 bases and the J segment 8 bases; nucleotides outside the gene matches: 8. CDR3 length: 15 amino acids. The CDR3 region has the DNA TGTGCCAGCAGCGTTAGCGGGGGGGCCATCTATGAGCAGTTCTTC. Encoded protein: CASSVSGGAIYEQFF.

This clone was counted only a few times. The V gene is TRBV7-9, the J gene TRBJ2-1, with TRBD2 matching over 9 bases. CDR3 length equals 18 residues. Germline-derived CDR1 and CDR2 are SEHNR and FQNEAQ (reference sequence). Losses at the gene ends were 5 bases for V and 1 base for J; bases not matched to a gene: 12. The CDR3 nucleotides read TGTGCCAGCAGCCAAACAGGTAGCGGGAGAGGTTCCTACAATGAGCAGTTCTTC. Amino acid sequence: CASSQTGSGRGSYNEQFF. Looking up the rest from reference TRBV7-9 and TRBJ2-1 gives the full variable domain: DTGVSQNPRHKITKRGQNVTFRCDPISEHNRLYWYRQTLGQGPEFLTYFQNEAQLEKSRLLSDRFSAERPKGSFSTLEIQRTEQGDSAMYLCASSQTGSGRGSYNEQFFGPGTRLTVL.

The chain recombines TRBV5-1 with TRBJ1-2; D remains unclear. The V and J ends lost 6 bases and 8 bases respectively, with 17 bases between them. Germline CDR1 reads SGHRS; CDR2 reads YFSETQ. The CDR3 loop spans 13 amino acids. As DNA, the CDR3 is TGCGCCAGCACCGCGACGGATCCGGGAGGCTACACCTTC. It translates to CASTATDPGGYTF.

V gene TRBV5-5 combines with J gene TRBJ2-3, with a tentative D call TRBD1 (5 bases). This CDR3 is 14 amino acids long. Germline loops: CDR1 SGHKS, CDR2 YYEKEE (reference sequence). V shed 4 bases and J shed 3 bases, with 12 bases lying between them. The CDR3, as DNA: TGTGCCAGCAGCCCGGACAAAGGAACAGATACGCAGTATTTT. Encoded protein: CASSPDKGTDTQYF.

The CDR3 protein is CSAPGLGETQYF. CDR3 DNA sequence: TGCAGCGCCCCGGGACTAGGGGAGACCCAGTACTTC. The chain carries TRBV29-1 and TRBJ2-5, with 8 bases identical to TRBD2. V was pared by 7 bases and J by 5 bases, with 6 bases of the junction left unmatched. CDR3 size: 12 residues. From germline, CDR1 is SQVTM and CDR2 ANQGSEA.

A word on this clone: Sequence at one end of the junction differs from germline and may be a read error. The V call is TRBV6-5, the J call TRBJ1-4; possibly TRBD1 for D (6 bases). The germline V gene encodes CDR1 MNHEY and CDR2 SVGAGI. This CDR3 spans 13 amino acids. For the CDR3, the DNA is TGTGCCAGCACGACAGGAACTAGTGAAAAACTGTTTTTT. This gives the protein CASTTGTSEKLFF.

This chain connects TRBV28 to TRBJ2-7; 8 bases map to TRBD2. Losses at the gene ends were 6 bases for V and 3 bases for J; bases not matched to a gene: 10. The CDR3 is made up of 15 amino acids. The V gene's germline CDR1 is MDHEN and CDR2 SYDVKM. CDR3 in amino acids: CASSGRAGNLYEQYF. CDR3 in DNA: TGTGCCAGCAGCGGGAGGGCCGGTAATCTCTACGAGCAGTACTTC.

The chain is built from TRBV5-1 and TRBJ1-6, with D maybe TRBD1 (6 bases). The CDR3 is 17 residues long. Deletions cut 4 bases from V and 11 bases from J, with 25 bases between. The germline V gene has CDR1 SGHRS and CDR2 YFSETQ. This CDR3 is CASSPNGQPGPHAPLHF. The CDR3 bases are TGCGCCAGCAGCCCAAATGGACAGCCAGGTCCACATGCACCCCTCCACTTT.

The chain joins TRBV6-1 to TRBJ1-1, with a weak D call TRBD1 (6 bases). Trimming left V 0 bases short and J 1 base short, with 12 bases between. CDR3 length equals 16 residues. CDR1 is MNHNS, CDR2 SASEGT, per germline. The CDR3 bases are TGTGCCAGCAGTGAAGCAGGGGGTTTAACGAACACTGAAGCTTTCTTT. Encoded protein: CASSEAGGLTNTEAFF.

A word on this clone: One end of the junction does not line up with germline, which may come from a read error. DNA of the CDR3: TGTGCCAGCAGTGACTCGGCGGGTGCTGGAGCTTTCTTT. Translating it yields CASSDSAGAGAFF. The chain joins TRBV6-5 to TRBJ1-1; no clear D gene. The CDR3 is 13 residues long. CDR1 and CDR2 (germline): MNHEY, SVGAGI.

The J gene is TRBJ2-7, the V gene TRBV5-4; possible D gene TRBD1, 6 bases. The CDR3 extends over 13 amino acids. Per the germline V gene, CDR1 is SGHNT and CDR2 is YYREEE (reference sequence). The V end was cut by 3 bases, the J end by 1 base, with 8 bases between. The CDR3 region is CASSSTGSYEQYF. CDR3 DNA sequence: TGTGCCAGCAGCTCTACAGGGTCCTACGAGCAGTACTTC.